The 2 T cell receptor beta chains given below trace back to one sample, sequenced in a study of cytomegalovirus exposure and HLA in healthy donors. The PCR used 60 Vbeta and 13 Jbeta primers. Libraries were prepared by immunoSEQ multiplex PCR; TCRdb keeps only in-frame clonotypes and omits some of them. The sample carries some 170,000 clones, 65% to 85% recorded once. Sequencing used PBMCs. The source is a man in his sixties in good health and CMV-seronegative.

The gene calls are TRBV7-3 and TRBJ1-1; TRBD1 matches 7 bases. The CDR3 sequence is 15 residues long. CDR1 is SGHTA, CDR2 FQGTGA, per germline. Trimming cost V 5 bases and J 6 bases; bases outside gene matches: 12. The CDR3 is CASSALTGVVAEAFF. The CDR3 DNA reads as TGTGCCAGCAGCGCTCTTACAGGGGTAGTCGCTGAAGCTTTCTTT.

Only a few counts were recorded for this clone. The chain employs TRBV4-2 and TRBJ1-1; no clear D gene. V dropped 1 base and J dropped 4 bases, with 13 bases sitting between them. This CDR3 is 15 amino acids long. Germline loops: CDR1 LGHNA, CDR2 YNFKEQ. CDR3 nucleotide sequence: TGTGCCAGCAGCCAAGGTCTTCTCAGATCCACTGAAGCTTTCTTT. Protein sequence: CASSQGLLRSTEAFF.